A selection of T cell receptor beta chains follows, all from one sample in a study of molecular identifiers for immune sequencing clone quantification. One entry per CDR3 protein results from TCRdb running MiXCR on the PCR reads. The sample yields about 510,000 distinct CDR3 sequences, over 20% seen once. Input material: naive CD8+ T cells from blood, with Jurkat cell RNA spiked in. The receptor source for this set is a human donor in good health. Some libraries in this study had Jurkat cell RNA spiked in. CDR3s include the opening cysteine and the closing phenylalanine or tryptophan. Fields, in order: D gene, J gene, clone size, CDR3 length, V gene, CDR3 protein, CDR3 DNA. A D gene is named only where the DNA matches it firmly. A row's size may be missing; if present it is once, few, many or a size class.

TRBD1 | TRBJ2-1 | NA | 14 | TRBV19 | CASSIGQGVGEQFF | TGTGCCAGTAGTATCGGACAGGGTGTAGGTGAGCAGTTCTTC
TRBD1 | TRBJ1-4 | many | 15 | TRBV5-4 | CASSSDLGQGGELFF | TGTGCCAGCAGCTCAGACCTGGGACAGGGGGGAGAACTGTTTTTT
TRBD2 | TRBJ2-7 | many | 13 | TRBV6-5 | CASSRGGASEQYF | TGTGCCAGCAGCCGGGGGGGGGCTAGCGAGCAGTACTTC
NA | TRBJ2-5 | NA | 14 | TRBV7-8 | CASSRLGHQETQYF | TGTGCCAGCAGCAGACTGGGACATCAAGAGACCCAGTACTTT
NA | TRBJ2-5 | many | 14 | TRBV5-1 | CASSLFVGKETQYF | TGCGCCAGCAGCTTGTTCGTAGGAAAAGAGACCCAGTACTTC
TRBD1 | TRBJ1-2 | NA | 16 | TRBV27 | CASSSRTGGLIYGYTF | TGTGCCAGCAGTTCTCGGACAGGGGGCCTTATCTATGGCTACACCTTC
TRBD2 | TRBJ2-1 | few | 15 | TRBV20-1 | CSARILAGGSVEQFF | TGCAGTGCTAGAATACTAGCGGGAGGTAGTGTTGAGCAGTTCTTC
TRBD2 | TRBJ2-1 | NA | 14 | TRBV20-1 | CSARLAVQDNEQFF | TGCAGTGCTAGACTAGCGGTACAGGACAATGAGCAGTTCTTC
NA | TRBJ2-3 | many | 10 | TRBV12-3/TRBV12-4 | CASRADTQYF | TGTGCCAGTAGGGCAGATACGCAGTATTTT
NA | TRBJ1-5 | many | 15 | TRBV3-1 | CASSQVSGSNQPQHF | TGTGCCAGCAGCCAAGTTTCAGGGAGCAATCAGCCCCAGCATTTT
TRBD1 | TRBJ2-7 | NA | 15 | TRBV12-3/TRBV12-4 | CASSLGTGVGYEQYF | TGTGCCAGCAGTCTAGGGACAGGGGTGGGCTACGAGCAGTACTTC
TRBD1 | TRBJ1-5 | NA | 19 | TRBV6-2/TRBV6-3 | CASSVQQGAVGVNNQPQHF | TGTGCCAGCAGTGTTCAACAGGGGGCTGTAGGTGTGAACAATCAGCCCCAGCATTTT
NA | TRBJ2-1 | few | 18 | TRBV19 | CASSIEGLELIGYNEQFF | TGTGCCAGTAGTATAGAAGGATTGGAGCTAATCGGATACAATGAGCAGTTCTTC
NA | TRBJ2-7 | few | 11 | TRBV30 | CAWSAQGEQYF | TGTGCCTGGAGTGCCCAGGGGGAGCAGTACTTC
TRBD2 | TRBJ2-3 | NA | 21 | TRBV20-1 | CSARDPAAQLAGGPGADTQYF | TGCAGTGCTAGAGACCCGGCGGCCCAACTAGCGGGGGGGCCAGGGGCAGATACGCAGTATTTT
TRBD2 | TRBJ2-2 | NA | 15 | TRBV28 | CASSPREADTGELFF | TGTGCCAGCAGTCCGCGGGAGGCCGACACCGGGGAGCTGTTTTTT
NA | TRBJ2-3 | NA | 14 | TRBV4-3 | CASSRNSYTDTLYF | TGCGCCAGCAGCCGAAATTCATACACAGATACGCTGTATTTT
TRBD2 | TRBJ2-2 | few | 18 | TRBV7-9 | CASSISGLAGGRTGELFF | TGTGCCAGCAGCATAAGTGGACTAGCGGGGGGACGCACCGGGGAGCTGTTTTTT